This entry features one T cell receptor (beta chain) sequence. What this receptor recognizes is not known. No quality values exist for individual bases; no much larger clone is one base distant. From its cysteine to its phenylalanine, the CDR3 spans 17 amino acids. Only the CDR3 portion is preserved as DNA: 51 bases, with reading frame beginning at the first base. Via the germline V gene (reference sequence), CDR1 is LNHNV and CDR2 YYDKDF. V sheds 0 bases and J sheds 4 bases, leaving 18 bases between their ends. For the CD8 naive samples, CD45RO-negative cells were positively selected for CCR7, yielding a CD45RA+CCR7+ population from which TemRA cells were excluded. Healthy HIV-negative adults with no recently reported acute infections or vaccinations were included as donors. Every donor was a Caucasian adult residing in Nashville, Tennessee, USA. Blood was obtained by leukapheresis, after which PBMCs were separated by Ficoll-Histopaque density gradient centrifugation and cryopreserved in liquid nitrogen vapor phase. Analytical flow cytometry was used to check the purity and quantity of every magnetically sorted T cell population. Each sorted fraction had its genomic DNA isolated and then quantified by UV absorbance on a Nanodrop 2000c.

The sample is drawn from a study of shared clonotypes between healthy human individuals (TCRdb year 2020). Concerning the study at large: The cohort comprised a couple of women and a few men aged 18 to 49 years. Per donor, three plates each were used for CD4 naive and CD4 memory, two for CD8 naive, and one for CD8 memory. To estimate repertoire size and how much clonotypes are shared between individuals, the study performed deep sequencing of blood TCR repertoires from roughly five healthy adults. To increase sequencing depth and limit assay-specific biases, TCR repertoire library preparation and sequencing were carried out by different laboratories using diverse techniques. Between about 0.94 and 8.9 billion PBMCs per donor were obtained by leukapheresis. The study at large found these results: Across four donors, 4.5% to 6.5% of naive CD4, over 3% of naive CD8, under 2.5% of memory CD4, and 0.4% of memory CD8 clonotypes were shared. Based on pairwise subsampling, the degree of clonotype sharing among donors was expected to be affected by sequencing depth. Even with the large sequencing depth, rarefaction of the sorted-subset datasets indicated that sequencing was incomplete. Sampling was restricted to blood, and TCR repertoires in tissues likely differ from the TCR repertoires found in blood. Compared with non-shared clonotypes, clonotypes shared by all four sorted-subset donors had higher generation probabilities. The genetic and exposure-history diversity represented was limited by the small number of donors. Estimated clonotype richness was generally larger for naive than for memory subsets.

Using the deep immunoSEQ assay, multiplex PCR amplified TCR CDR3 regions from genomic DNA. Genomic DNA extracted from each cell subset was distributed evenly over all wells of several immunoSEQ 96-well plates, and each plate served as one replicate. Each replicate PCR for sorted subsets received roughly 200 ng genomic DNA, equal to around 32,000 T cell genomes. The purified libraries were quantified using a Qubit 3.0 fluorometer, sized with a Bioanalyzer 2100, and then quantified again using the KAPA Library Quantification kit. Every immunoSEQ 96-well plate was sequenced on a separate single-read 150-cycle Illumina NextSeq 550 flow cell. The paper's data handling went like this. Because the immunoSEQ output held only junctional sequences and lacked quality scores, the filtering could not match the filtering applied to full-length reads. To assign V/J genes and CDR3, sequences were annotated against IMGT germline references using PyIR, a Python wrapper for IgBLAST v1.9. Any read was removed if the V/J assignment was weak (E-value above 1e-6), the CDR3 was missing, or the read contained stop codons, out-of-frame junctions, or ambiguous translated residues. V3J clonotypes were defined as sequences sharing an identical inferred V gene, J gene, and CDR3 amino acid sequence. Percentage overlap between repertoires was computed as shared unique clonotypes divided by the size of the smaller repertoire. Three approaches were used to assess repertoire richness: RTK rarefaction, the Chao1 estimator, and Recon v2.1 estimates of unobserved clonotypes. Generation probabilities for all TCRbeta clonotypes obtained by the gDNA method from a handful of donors were computed using OLGA. TCRdb's version of the immuneACCESS table is confined to in-frame rearrangements and falls short of the full clone set. An unresolved V gene accounts for under half of the shortfall where checked; the remainder is of unknown origin. V, J and clone size are taken as reported in that table, and D and trimming were inferred from the DNA itself. Within this sample are more than 550,000 clones, with about 91% of them counted one time only. The top ten constitute about a quarter of the sample.

In this chain, TRBV15 is recombined with TRBJ2-5, and TRBD1 may be the D gene, going by 7 matching bases. Source material: naive CD8+ T cells sorted from blood. The label giving this sample's cell subset or site can be read as: CD45RA+CCR7+. This TCR came from a man younger than 40 in good health. The DNA sequence is given as TGTGCCACCAGCAGAGACCCCCCCCCAGGGGGGAGAGAGACCCAGTACTTC. It translates as CATSRDPPPGGRETQYF.